This TCR beta chain was obtained from a study of blood T cell repertoires in COVID-19. The wider study: The cDNA or gDNA used as material had been derived from T cells, B-cell-depleted T cells, or PBMCs.

This CDR3 is 13 amino acids long. Germline V lookup: CDR1 LNHDA, CDR2 SQIVND (reference sequence). V was pared by 1 base and J by 1 base, with 4 bases between. Authors' analysis steps: Reference gene primer amplification gave nucleated cell count estimates. Measured with immunoSEQ multiplex PCR; TCRdb has only the in-frame clones, and not every one. V and J calls and clone size are copied from that table; D and trimming were computed from the DNA. The sample holds 100,000 or so clones, 85% to 95% seen once. This clonotype originated in a man in his forties or fifties with active COVID-19. The chain links TRBV19 to TRBJ2-5, with D hard to call. The sample was peripheral blood. The chain's CDR3 is CASSIAGQETQYF. DNA of the CDR3: TGTGCCAGTAGTATAGCCGGCCAAGAGACCCAGTACTTC.